Listed below are T cell receptor beta chains from one sample, sequenced in a study of CD8 T cells in Susac syndrome. One entry per CDR3 protein, called by TCRdb with MiXCR from the immunoSEQ multiplex PCR reads. In the table there are approximately 150,000 distinct CDR3 sequences, around 93% of which are singletons. What was sequenced was CD4+ T cells from PBMCs. All receptors derive from a human donor with multiple sclerosis. The CDR3 runs from the conserved cysteine through the conserved F or W. D genes are given only for firm matches. Only part of the rows carry a size: once, few, many, or a class if the clone is expanded.

CDR3 DNA	CDR3 protein	D gene	clone size	V gene	J gene
TGTGCCAGCAGGCAGCTAGACACCGGGGAGCTGTTTTTT	CASRQLDTGELFF	NA	NA	TRBV25-1	TRBJ2-2
TGTGCCAGCAGCTTAGCCCTGACTAGCGGGAGAAGAGGGGAGCAGTTCTTC	CASSLALTSGRRGEQFF	TRBD2	NA	TRBV11-2	TRBJ2-1
TGTGCCTGGAGTGTGGGACAGAGCTCTGGAAACACCATATATTTT	CAWSVGQSSGNTIYF	TRBD1	NA	TRBV30	TRBJ1-3
TGTGCCAGCAGCATCGGGACTAGCGGGGGGAACACAGATACGCAGTATTTT	CASSIGTSGGNTDTQYF	TRBD2	NA	TRBV7-9	TRBJ2-3
TGTGCCAGCAGTGAGATGACGGTCAATCAGCCCCAGCATTTT	CASSEMTVNQPQHF	NA	once	TRBV2	TRBJ1-5
TGTGCCAGCTCACCACCAGGGCTAGAGACCCAGTACTTC	CASSPPGLETQYF	NA	few	TRBV18	TRBJ2-5
TGTGCCAGCAGTCCGAGGGACAGGGGCTCGAACACCGGGGAGCTGTTTTTT	CASSPRDRGSNTGELFF	TRBD1	NA	TRBV6-1	TRBJ2-2
TGTGCCTGGAGTGTGAGGGGCAATCAGCCCCAGCATTTT	CAWSVRGNQPQHF	NA	few	TRBV30	TRBJ1-5
TGTGCCAGCAGCGTAGGTTATCGAGGGCAGAACACTGAAGCTTTCTTT	CASSVGYRGQNTEAFF	NA	NA	TRBV9	TRBJ1-1
TGTGCCAGCAGCTTAGGCGGGGGAGGGGAGCAGTTCTTC	CASSLGGGGEQFF	TRBD2	NA	TRBV7-2	TRBJ2-1
TGTGCCAGCAGCTCTGGTTGGACTAATGAAAAACTGTTTTTT	CASSSGWTNEKLFF	NA	NA	TRBV3-1	TRBJ1-4
TGTGCCAGCTCACCCCGTGGGAACGAGCAGTACTTC	CASSPRGNEQYF	NA	few	TRBV18	TRBJ2-7
TGTGCTAGTTTTATGTGGGTTGGGGGTGATATGGAGTATGGCTACACCTTC	CASFMWVGGDMEYGYTF	NA	NA	TRBV12-5	TRBJ1-2
TGTGCCAGCTCACCGGACAGGAACAAAAACATTCAGTACTTC	CASSPDRNKNIQYF	TRBD1	NA	TRBV18	TRBJ2-4
TGCAGTGCCCCCTTTGGCGTCAACTATGGCTACACCTTC	CSAPFGVNYGYTF	NA	NA	TRBV20-1	TRBJ1-2
TGTGCCAGCAGTGCCGAGGGAGGAGATACGCAGTATTTT	CASSAEGGDTQYF	NA	NA	TRBV2	TRBJ2-3
TGTGCCAGCAGATACAGGACAGGGGGTAGCAATCAGCCCCAGCATTTT	CASRYRTGGSNQPQHF	TRBD1	NA	TRBV2	TRBJ1-5
TGCAGTGCTAGAGTTATGTCAGCCAAAGCTTTCTTT	CSARVMSAKAFF	NA	NA	TRBV20-1	TRBJ1-1
TGTGCCAGCAGTTTAGTCGTAACTGAAGCTTTCTTT	CASSLVVTEAFF	NA	NA	TRBV12-3/TRBV12-4	TRBJ1-1
TGTGCCAGCAGCCCCGTGGTCGAATCAGGCGACGAGCAGTACTTC	CASSPVVESGDEQYF	NA	NA	TRBV6-6	TRBJ2-7
TGCAGCGTTGTGAGGGGAACAAACACTGAAGCTTTCTTT	CSVVRGTNTEAFF	NA	NA	TRBV29-1	TRBJ1-1
TGTGCCAGCAGCTCCCCCCTTAACGGTGAAAAACTGTTTTTT	CASSSPLNGEKLFF	NA	NA	TRBV27	TRBJ1-4
TGTGCCAGCTCACCAAGGACATCGAACACTGAAGCTTTCTTT	CASSPRTSNTEAFF	NA	NA	TRBV18	TRBJ1-1
TGTGCCATCAGTACTGGCCTAGCGGGAGGACAAGAGACCCAGTACTTC	CAISTGLAGGQETQYF	TRBD2	NA	TRBV10-3	TRBJ2-5
TGTGCCAGCAGTTCGACAGGGAGGGGGGTTTTGTTGAACACTGAAGCTTTCTTT	CASSSTGRGVLLNTEAFF	TRBD1	NA	TRBV27	TRBJ1-1
TGTGCCAGCAGCGTCAGACCAGGTCTTTTATATGGCTACACCTTC	CASSVRPGLLYGYTF	NA	NA	TRBV7-8	TRBJ1-2
TGTGCCAGCAGCTTTAAATGGAGGAATAATTCACCCCTCCACTTT	CASSFKWRNNSPLHF	NA	NA	TRBV5-6	TRBJ1-6
TGTGCCAGCAGTGAAATGTTTCGGGGAGAGACCCAGTACTTC	CASSEMFRGETQYF	NA	NA	TRBV25-1	TRBJ2-5
TGTGCCAGCAGTTTGCAGGGATCGAACACTGAAGCTTTCTTT	CASSLQGSNTEAFF	NA	NA	TRBV27	TRBJ1-1
TGTGCCAGCCACCAGGGAATAGGAGATACGCAGTATTTT	CASHQGIGDTQYF	NA	once	TRBV10-3	TRBJ2-3
TGTGCCAGCAGCTTAGCCGGACTAGCGGGGCAGTACTTC	CASSLAGLAGQYF	TRBD2	once	TRBV7-2	TRBJ2-7
TGTGCCAGCAGTGTCCAGACGGGTTCACCCCTCCACTTT	CASSVQTGSPLHF	NA	NA	TRBV12-3/TRBV12-4	TRBJ1-6
TGTGCCAGCAGCTTAATAGGGGAGAACACTGAAGCTTTCTTT	CASSLIGENTEAFF	NA	NA	TRBV7-3	TRBJ1-1
TGTGCCAGCAGCCAAGTGGCGACTAGGAGGGCCTACGAGCAGTACTTC	CASSQVATRRAYEQYF	NA	NA	TRBV3-1	TRBJ2-7
TGTGCCACCAGTGATCCATCGGGACTAGCGGGAGGCACTACCGGGGAGCTGTTTTTT	CATSDPSGLAGGTTGELFF	TRBD2	NA	TRBV24-1	TRBJ2-2
TGTGCCAGCAGTGAGACGGGAGAGACCCAGTACTTC	CASSETGETQYF	NA	few	TRBV2	TRBJ2-5